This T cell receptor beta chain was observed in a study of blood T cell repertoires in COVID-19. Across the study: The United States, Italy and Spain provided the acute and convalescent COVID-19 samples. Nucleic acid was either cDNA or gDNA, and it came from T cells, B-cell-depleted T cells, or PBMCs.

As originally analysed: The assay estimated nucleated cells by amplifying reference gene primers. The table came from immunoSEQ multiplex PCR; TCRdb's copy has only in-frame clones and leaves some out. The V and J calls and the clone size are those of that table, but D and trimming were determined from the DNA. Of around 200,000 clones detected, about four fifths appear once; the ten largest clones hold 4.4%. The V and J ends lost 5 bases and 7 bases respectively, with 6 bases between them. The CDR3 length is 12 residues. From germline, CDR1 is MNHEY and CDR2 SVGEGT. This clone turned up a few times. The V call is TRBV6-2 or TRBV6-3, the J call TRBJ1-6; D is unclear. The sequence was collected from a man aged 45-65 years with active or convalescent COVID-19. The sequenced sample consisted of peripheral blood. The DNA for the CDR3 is TGTGCCAGCAGTCCGGGGAATTCACCCCTCCACTTT. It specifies CASSPGNSPLHF.